The 12 T cell receptor beta chains given below trace back to one sample, sequenced in a study of blood T cell repertoires in COVID-19. Profiling relied on immunoSEQ multiplex PCR, and the TCRdb table lists in-frame clones only, not all of them. This table holds about 130,000 clones, approximately 85% found once. Specimen: peripheral blood. The source is a woman of 80 years or more with COVID-19, enrolled during active disease.

V is TRBV28 and J is TRBJ2-7, with 9 bases matching TRBD2. The CDR3 consists of 17 residues. The trim removed 3 bases at V and 2 bases at J, leaving 11 bases unmatched. Germline CDR1 reads MDHEN; CDR2 reads SYDVKM. CDR3 in amino acids: CASSFFGLSSGTYEQYF. The DNA for the CDR3 is TGTGCCAGCAGTTTTTTCGGCTTATCTAGCGGGACCTACGAGCAGTACTTC.

CDR3 sequence (DNA): TGTGCCATCAGTGACCAAGCGGGAGTATCAGATACGCAGTATTTT. This translates into CAISDQAGVSDTQYF. The rearrangement links TRBV10-3 to TRBJ2-3, with 8 bases identical to TRBD2. CDR3 length: 15 amino acids. Germline V lookup: CDR1 ENHRY, CDR2 SYGVKD. V was clipped by 3 bases and J by 4 bases; unmatched bases: 6.

V gene TRBV3-1 (or the pseudogene TRBV3-2) combines with J gene TRBJ1-5; TRBD1 might be the D (5 bases). Germline values: CDR1 LGHDT, CDR2 YNNKEL (reference sequence). The ends were cut back, 1 base at V and 6 bases at J, with 10 bases in the middle. This CDR3 region has 14 residues. CDR3 sequence: CASSQGWGGQPQHF. The CDR3 DNA is TGTGCCAGCAGCCAAGGGTGGGGCGGTCAGCCCCAGCATTTT.

The chain uses TRBV20-1 and TRBJ2-7; no clear D. V was cut by 3 bases and J by 2 bases, with 11 bases left in between. There are 13 residues in the CDR3. Per germline, CDR1 DFQATT and CDR2 SNEGSKA (reference sequence). For the CDR3, the DNA is TGCAGTGCTAGTTTTCAGTCCCCCTACGAGCAGTACTTC. This codes for CSASFQSPYEQYF.

This clone was observed once. V usage is TRBV6-5 and J usage is TRBJ1-1; D remains unclear. Trimming took 4 bases from V and 0 from J, leaving 6 bases between them. This CDR3 spans 13 amino acids. CDR1 is MNHEY, CDR2 SVGAGI, per germline. CDR3 coding DNA: TGTGCCAGCAGTTCATCAATGAACACTGAAGCTTTCTTT. As protein: CASSSSMNTEAFF.

The chain joins TRBV6-1 to TRBJ1-5; no firm D call. The CDR3 covers 16 residues. Germline CDR1 reads MNHNS; CDR2 reads SASEGT. Trimming took 2 bases from V and 2 from J, leaving 13 bases between them. The CDR3 nucleotides read TGTGCCAGCAGTGAATACGGGGTCAACCGCAATCAGCCCCAGCATTTT. Translating it yields CASSEYGVNRNQPQHF.

The chain carries TRBV19 and TRBJ2-1, with D possibly TRBD2 on 6 matching bases. V lost 1 base to trimming and J lost 1 base, with 8 bases between them. Looked up from germline, CDR1 is LNHDA and CDR2 is SQIVND (reference sequence). This CDR3 spans 15 amino acids. CDR3 DNA: TGTGCCAGTAGTATAGCTCGGGGGTCCTACAATGAGCAGTTCTTC. Its protein product is CASSIARGSYNEQFF.

This chain uses TRBV6-5 with TRBJ2-3, with D uncertain. Germline V gene sequence: CDR1 MNHEY, CDR2 SVGAGI. V was trimmed by 7 bases and J by 0 bases, leaving 11 bases between them. The CDR3 covers 14 residues. CDR3 in amino acids: CASIAGLSTDTQYF. The CDR3 bases are TGTGCCAGCATAGCCGGTCTTAGCACAGATACGCAGTATTTT.

With regard to this clone: Other DNA sequences from this sample encode an identical CDR3 as well. The rearrangement uses TRBV6-5 and TRBJ1-2; TRBD1 might be the D (6 bases). CDR1 is MNHEY, CDR2 SVGAGI, per germline. CDR3 length: 15 amino acids. V was shortened by 4 bases and J by 0 bases, with 12 bases between the two germline ends. CDR3 nucleotide sequence: TGTGCCAGCAGTTCCCCGGGACAAACTAACTATGGCTACACCTTC. Its translation: CASSSPGQTNYGYTF.

This rearrangement joins TRBV18 to TRBJ1-3; D gene unclear. There are 16 residues in the CDR3. Germline V gene lookup returns CDR1 KGHSH and CDR2 LQKENI. V dropped 3 bases and J dropped 1 base, with 13 bases sitting between them. The CDR3 bases are TGTGCCAGCTCACCTCCTCAAAGCCTATCTGGAAACACCATATATTTT. This sequence encodes CASSPPQSLSGNTIYF.

The chain has TRBV5-1 and TRBJ2-5; 10 bases are shared with TRBD2. CDR1 is SGHRS, CDR2 YFSETQ, per germline. The length of the CDR3 is 18 residues. V trimming: 2 bases; J trimming: 2 bases; junction bases outside the gene matches: 12. CDR3 sequence (DNA): TGCGCCAGCAGCTTTTTGTCTAGCGGGAGAAGGGGACAAGAGACCCAGTACTTC. Protein: CASSFLSSGRRGQETQYF.

Only one count was recorded for this clone. This chain connects TRBV28 to TRBJ2-3; 10 positions agree with TRBD2. The CDR3 spans 17 residues. The germline V gene has CDR1 MDHEN and CDR2 SYDVKM. The J segment lost 4 bases and the V segment lost 4 bases, leaving 11 bases of the junction unmatched. DNA for the CDR3: TGTGCCAGCAGTTCCCTTGGGGTAGCGGGAGGACCAGATACGCAGTATTTT. Its protein is CASSSLGVAGGPDTQYF.